This T cell receptor beta chain was identified during a study of T cells in Graves' hyperthyroidism and ophthalmopathy. Study summary: Once the initial diagnosis was made, peripheral blood was obtained before any treatment. Overall study findings and caveats: The model's output predicted ophthalmopathy at a median of roughly 6.9 months prior to onset. Most expanded thyroid clonotypes above 0.001 recurred in blood.

RNA transcripts provided the source from which TCR beta CDR3 regions were amplified. The TCR CDR3 first-round RT-PCR relied on the HTBI primer set. TCRdb reprocessed the multiplex PCR reads with MiXCR, giving one entry per CDR3 protein. The profile shows hundreds of thousands of distinct CDR3 sequences, less than 15% of them singletons. Over 18 months, lack of ophthalmopathy progression marked Graves' hyperthyroidism as stable. Turning to this clonotype: Its antigen is as yet unknown.

V was cut by 1 base and J by 0 bases, with 13 bases left in between. CDR1 is SGHVS, CDR2 FQNEAQ, per germline. The CDR3 consists of 16 residues. The sequenced sample was blood. The TCR was taken from a young woman with Graves' hyperthyroidism. V is TRBV7-8 and J is TRBJ2-7; D uncertain. The CDR3 region has the DNA TGTGCCAGCAGCTTAGGTCCGACAAGGAACTCCTACGAGCAGTACTTC. Its protein product is CASSLGPTRNSYEQYF.